This TCR beta chain is from a study of T-cell memory formation after mild COVID-19. Broader study findings: Balance between CD4 and CD8 was seen in clones contracting day 15 to 85, and a CD4+ lean was seen in later expanders. Contracting CD8+ clones were enriched in EMRA, CD4+ mainly in CM and EM.

V shed 7 bases, J shed 8 bases, and the junction held 10 bases outside the gene matches. CDR3 length: 14 amino acids. This clonotype was seen a handful of times. Its cognate antigen is unknown. TCRdb re-analysed the 5' RACE reads in MiXCR, keeping a single row per CDR3 protein. The sample includes about half a million distinct CDR3 sequences, over 15% of them seen just once. The specimen sequenced was PBMCs or a T cell subset sorted from them (not recorded which). The origin of this receptor is an adult woman who had mild COVID-19 (a few samples of this study predate the infection). Cell type and time point are not known. This rearrangement joins TRBV12-3 or TRBV12-4 to TRBJ1-4; 7 nucleotides agree with TRBD1. This chain's CDR3 is CASTPDRVGEKLFF. In DNA form, the CDR3 reads TGTGCCAGCACGCCTGACAGGGTTGGGGAAAAACTGTTTTTT.